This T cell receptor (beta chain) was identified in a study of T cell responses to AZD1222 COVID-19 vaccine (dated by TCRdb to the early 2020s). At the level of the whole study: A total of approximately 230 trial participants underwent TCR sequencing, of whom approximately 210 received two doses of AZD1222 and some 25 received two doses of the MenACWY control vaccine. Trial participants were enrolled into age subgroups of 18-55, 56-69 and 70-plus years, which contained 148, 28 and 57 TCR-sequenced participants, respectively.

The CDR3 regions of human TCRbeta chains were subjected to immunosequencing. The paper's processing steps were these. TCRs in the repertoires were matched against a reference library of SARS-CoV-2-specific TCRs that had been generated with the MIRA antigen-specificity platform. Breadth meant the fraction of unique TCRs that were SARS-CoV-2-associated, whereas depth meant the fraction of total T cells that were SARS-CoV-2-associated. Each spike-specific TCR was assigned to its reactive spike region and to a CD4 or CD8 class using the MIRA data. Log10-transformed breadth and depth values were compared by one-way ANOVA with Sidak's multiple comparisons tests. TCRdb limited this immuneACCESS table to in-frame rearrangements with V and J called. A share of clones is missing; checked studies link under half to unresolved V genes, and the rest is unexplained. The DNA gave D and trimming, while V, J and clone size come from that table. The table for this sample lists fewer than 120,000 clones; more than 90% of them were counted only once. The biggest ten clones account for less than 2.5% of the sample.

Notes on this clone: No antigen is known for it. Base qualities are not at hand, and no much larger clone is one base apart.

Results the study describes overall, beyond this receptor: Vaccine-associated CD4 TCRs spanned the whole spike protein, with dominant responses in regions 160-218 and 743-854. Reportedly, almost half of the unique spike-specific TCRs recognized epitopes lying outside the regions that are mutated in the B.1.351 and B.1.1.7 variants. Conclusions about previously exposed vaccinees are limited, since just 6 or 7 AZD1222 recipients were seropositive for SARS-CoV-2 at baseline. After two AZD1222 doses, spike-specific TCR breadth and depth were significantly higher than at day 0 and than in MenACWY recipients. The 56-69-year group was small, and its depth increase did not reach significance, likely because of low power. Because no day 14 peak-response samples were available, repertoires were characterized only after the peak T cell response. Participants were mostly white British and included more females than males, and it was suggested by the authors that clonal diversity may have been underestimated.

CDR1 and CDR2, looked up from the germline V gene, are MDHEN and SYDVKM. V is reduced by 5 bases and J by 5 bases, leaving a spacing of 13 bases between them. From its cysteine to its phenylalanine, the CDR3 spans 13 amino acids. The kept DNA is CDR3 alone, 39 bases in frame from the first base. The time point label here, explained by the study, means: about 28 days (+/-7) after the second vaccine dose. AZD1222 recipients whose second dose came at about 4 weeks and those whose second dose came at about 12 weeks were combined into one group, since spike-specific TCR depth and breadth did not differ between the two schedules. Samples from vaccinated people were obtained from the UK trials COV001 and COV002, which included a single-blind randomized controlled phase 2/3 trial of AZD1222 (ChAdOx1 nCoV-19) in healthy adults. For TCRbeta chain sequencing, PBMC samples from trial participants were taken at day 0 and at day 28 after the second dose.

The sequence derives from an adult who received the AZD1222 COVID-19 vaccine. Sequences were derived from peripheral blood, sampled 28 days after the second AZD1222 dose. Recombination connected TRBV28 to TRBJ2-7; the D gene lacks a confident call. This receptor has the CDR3 CASSLNYENEQYF. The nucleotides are TGTGCCAGCAGTCTGAACTATGAGAACGAGCAGTACTTC.